This T cell receptor beta chain was identified during a study of shared clonotypes between healthy human individuals. On the study more broadly: Each donor's CD4 naive and CD4 memory cells filled three plates apiece, CD8 naive two, and CD8 memory one.

Methods used by the authors: Filtering differed since immunoSEQ provided only junctions, with no quality scores. The table came from immunoSEQ multiplex PCR; TCRdb's copy has only in-frame clones and leaves some out. D and trimming were read from the DNA, whereas the V and J calls and clone size are those reported in that table. Of approximately 2.5 million clones in the sample, approximately 93% are singletons; the top ten hold 0.36%. Sequencing was performed on naive CD4+ T cells from PBMCs. As for subset: CD45RA+ positively selected. This receptor was identified in a man between 18 and 29 years old in good health. Some clones in this sample may be carry-over from other donors' samples.

The CDR3 spells CAISGGARNTEAFF. CDR3 DNA: TGTGCCATCAGTGGGGGGGCTAGGAACACTGAAGCTTTCTTT. The rearrangement uses TRBV10-3 and TRBJ1-1; D is perhaps TRBD1 (6 bases). The V gene lost 4 bases and the J gene lost 1 base, with 10 bases spanning the gap. CDR3 length equals 14 residues. In germline, CDR1 is ENHRY, CDR2 SYGVKD.